This T cell receptor beta chain was recorded in a study of response to subunit inactivated influenza vaccine. Broader study findings: Authors suggested few new T cells are recruited by each seasonal influenza vaccination.

Germline lookup yields CDR1 MNHEY and CDR2 SVGAGI. CDR3 size: 15 residues. With 0 bases removed from V and 10 bases from J, the gap between germline ends came to 15 bases. With respect to this clonotype: The target antigen is unknown.

From the RT-PCR reads, TCRdb called clonotypes with MiXCR, one entry per CDR3 protein. The sample lists hundreds of thousands of distinct CDR3 sequences, around 8% occurring once. The sequencing used PBMCs from blood, collected 23 months after vaccination. This TCR came from a man between 50 and 70 years old who received an inactivated influenza vaccine. The chain employs TRBV6-5 and TRBJ1-4; D remains ambiguous. CDR3 nucleotide sequence: TGTGCCAGCAGTTACTCCGGACCTGAGTTCGGAAAACTGTTTTTT. It translates to CASSYSGPEFGKLFF.